The clone carrying this T cell receptor beta chain was seen a few times. Sequencing was performed with immunoSEQ multiplex PCR; in TCRdb, only in-frame clones are kept and a portion is missing. The data hold hundreds of thousands of clones, with 81% observed a single time. The data originate from a study of blood T cell repertoires in COVID-19. For the study at large: The origin of the acute and convalescent COVID-19 samples was the United States, Italy and Spain.

Trimming took 7 bases from V and 0 from J; bases not matched to a gene: 4. The CDR3 loop spans 13 amino acids. CDR1 and CDR2 from the germline V gene are SQVTM and ANQGSEA. Sample: peripheral blood. The chain carries TRBV29-1 and TRBJ1-2; 8 positions agree with TRBD1. This TCR was sampled from a woman of 80 years or more with COVID-19, enrolled during active disease. This CDR3 is CSAGQGANYGYTF. The CDR3 DNA reads as TGCAGCGCCGGACAGGGCGCTAACTATGGCTACACCTTC.